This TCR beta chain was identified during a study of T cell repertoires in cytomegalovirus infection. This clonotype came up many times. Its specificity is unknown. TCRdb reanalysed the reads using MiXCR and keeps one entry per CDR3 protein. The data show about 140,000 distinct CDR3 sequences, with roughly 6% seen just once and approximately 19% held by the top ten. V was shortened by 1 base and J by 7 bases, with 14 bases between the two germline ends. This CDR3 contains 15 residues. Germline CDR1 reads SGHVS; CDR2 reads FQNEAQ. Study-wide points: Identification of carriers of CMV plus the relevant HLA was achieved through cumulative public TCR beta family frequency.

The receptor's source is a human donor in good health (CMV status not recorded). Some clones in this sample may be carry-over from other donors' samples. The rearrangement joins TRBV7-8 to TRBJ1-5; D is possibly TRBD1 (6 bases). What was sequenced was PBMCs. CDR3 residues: CASSLGAQGGQPQHF. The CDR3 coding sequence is TGTGCCAGCAGCTTAGGGGCACAGGGCGGACAGCCCCAGCATTTT.